This T cell receptor beta chain was documented in a study of PD-L1 blockade in urothelial cancer. At the level of the study: A median of roughly 150,000 T cells was found in the blood samples. Findings and caveats of the study: Those with durable benefit had larger increases in tumor-associated blood clones at 3 weeks.

Comments on this clone: The antigen is unknown.

Spiked synthetic TCR analogs estimated absolute template abundance per PCR. Sequencing was performed with immunoSEQ multiplex PCR; in TCRdb, only in-frame clones are kept and a portion is missing. The sample lists some 52,000 clones, around 82% occurring once. Germline CDR1 reads LGHNA; CDR2 reads YSLEER. Trimming removed 2 bases at V and 9 bases at J, with 19 bases between. The CDR3 has 15 residues. It was locally advanced or metastatic urothelial carcinoma that patients had. The sample in question was PBMCs, obtained around atezolizumab (anti-PD-L1) treatment. The chain employs TRBV4-3 and TRBJ1-2; D gene uncertain. The TCR comes from a man in his forties or fifties with urothelial cancer. CDR3: CASSQLREGALSYTF. The CDR3 DNA follows: TGCGCCAGCAGCCAACTCAGAGAGGGAGCTCTCAGCTACACCTTC.